Each of the 6 T cell receptor beta chains below was sequenced from the same sample in a study of identical twins. MiXCR was run by TCRdb on the 5' RACE reads, yielding one entry per CDR3 protein. The table lists 200,000 to 250,000 distinct CDR3 sequences, 6% to 9% of them singletons. These data were also filed under a second study, of yellow fever vaccine responses in identical twins.

Sequenced: memory (CD45RO+) T cells sorted from blood. The source is a woman in her late teens or twenties in good health.

A few counts support this clonotype. V is TRBV6-1 and J is TRBJ2-5; 9 bases match TRBD2. V gave up 3 bases and J gave up 5 bases; unmatched junction bases: 4. Germline values: CDR1 MNHNS, CDR2 SASEGT. The CDR3 totals 14 residues. The CDR3 is CASSEAGGPETQYF. The CDR3 coding sequence is TGTGCCAGCAGTGAGGCGGGGGGGCCGGAGACCCAGTACTTC.

This clonotype was recorded many times. CDR3 in DNA: TGCAGTGCTAGAGAGCCCCTAGCGGGCTACAATGAGCAGTTCTTC. This gives the protein CSAREPLAGYNEQFF. This chain uses TRBV20-1 with TRBJ2-1, with 8 positions matching TRBD2. Trimming cost V 0 bases and J 3 bases; bases outside gene matches: 4. The CDR3 has 15 residues. The germline CDR1 and CDR2 sequences are DFQATT and SNEGSKA (reference sequence).

This sequence joins TRBV20-1 and TRBJ2-1; the match to TRBD1 covers 10 bases. The CDR3 loop spans 13 amino acids. Germline loops: CDR1 DFQATT, CDR2 SNEGSKA (reference sequence). V gave up 6 bases and J gave up 9 bases; unmatched junction bases: 8. The CDR3 bases are TGCAGTGCCCGACAGGGGGCCCCTGGTGAGCAGTTCTTC. This gives the protein CSARQGAPGEQFF.

This chain links TRBV29-1 with TRBJ2-7; 9 nucleotides agree with TRBD1. The CDR3 extends over 13 amino acids. CDR1 and CDR2 (germline): SQVTM, ANQGSEA. Trimming removed 7 bases from V and 3 bases from J; junction bases left unmatched: 7. As DNA, the CDR3 is TGCAGCGCGGGACAGGGTGTTCACTACGAGCAGTACTTC. Residues: CSAGQGVHYEQYF.

The chain employs TRBV10-1 and TRBJ2-5; D is unclear. Trimming removed 3 bases from V and 6 bases from J, with 11 bases in between. The CDR3 is 13 amino acids. Germline V lookup: CDR1 WNHNN, CDR2 SYGVQD (reference sequence). The CDR3 DNA reads as TGCGCCAGCAGTGACCAAGACTGGCAGACCCAGTACTTC. The encoded protein is CASSDQDWQTQYF.

This clonotype has a count of ten or more. The J gene is TRBJ2-3, the V gene TRBV5-1; 7 nucleotides align to TRBD2. Germline V lookup: CDR1 SGHRS, CDR2 YFSETQ. The V segment lost 2 bases and the J segment 4 bases; nucleotides outside the gene matches: 13. The CDR3 loop spans 17 amino acids. For the CDR3, the DNA is TGCGCCAGCAGCTTTATTGCGCGGGAGCAGGGTGCAGATACGCAGTATTTT. Protein product: CASSFIAREQGADTQYF.